Listed here are 23 T cell receptor beta chains from one sample, sequenced in a study of blood T cell repertoires in COVID-19. Method: immunoSEQ multiplex PCR; TCRdb's copy keeps in-frame clones and lacks some. The table lists roughly 250,000 clones, about 85% of them singletons. What was sequenced was peripheral blood. These receptors all come from a human donor with COVID-19, enrolled during active disease. The donor label of this sample is uncertain.

This clone was counted a single time. The J gene is TRBJ2-3, the V gene TRBV7-3, with 7 bases identical to TRBD2. Unmatched junction bases numbered 6, after V lost 3 bases and J lost 3 bases. Germline CDR1 is SGHTA and CDR2 is FQGTGA. This CDR3 region has 15 residues. For the CDR3, the DNA is TGTGCCAGCAGCTTCCTAGCGGAACGAACAGATACGCAGTATTTT. Translation: CASSFLAERTDTQYF.

J is TRBJ1-1 and V is TRBV7-3, with D possibly matching TRBD1 (6 bases). Deletions cut 5 bases from V and 7 bases from J, with 17 bases between. Germline CDR1 reads SGHTA; CDR2 reads FQGTGA. The CDR3 length is 14 residues. CDR3 loop: CASSPQAGEGEAFF. Written as DNA, the CDR3 is TGTGCCAGCAGCCCCCAGGCAGGGGAGGGTGAAGCTTTCTTT.

This sequence joins TRBV29-1 and TRBJ1-4, with 8 bases lining up with TRBD1. J was trimmed by 7 bases and V by 7 bases; bases with no gene match: 14. Germline V lookup: CDR1 SQVTM, CDR2 ANQGSEA. CDR3 length equals 15 residues. The CDR3 coding sequence is TGCAGCGCCTATCTTGGACAGGGCGGTGGTGAAAAACTGTTTTTT. This sequence encodes CSAYLGQGGGEKLFF. The whole variable domain, remainder taken from reference TRBV29-1 and TRBJ1-4, is SAVISQKPSRDICQRGTSLTIQCQVDSQVTMMFWYRQQPGQSLTLIATANQGSEATYESGFVIDKFPISRPNLTFSTLTVSNMSPEDSSIYLCSAYLGQGGGEKLFFGSGTQLSVL.

The chain uses TRBV20-1 and TRBJ2-7; D is unresolved. The CDR3 consists of 12 residues. Trimming removed 3 bases from V and 3 bases from J, with 9 bases in between. The germline V gene encodes CDR1 DFQATT and CDR2 SNEGSKA (reference sequence). The CDR3 DNA follows: TGCAGTGCTAGTTTACAGAACTACGAGCAGTACTTC. Protein: CSASLQNYEQYF.

A word on this clone: A read error may account for a junction end that differs from germline. This specimen includes other DNA sequences encoding the same CDR3. The V call is TRBV7-7, the J call TRBJ2-5; 8 positions agree with TRBD1. The V gene's germline CDR1 is SSHAT and CDR2 FNYEAQ (reference sequence). The CDR3 totals 14 residues. The CDR3 here is CASSPGTGQETQYF. The CDR3 DNA reads TGTGCTAGCAGCCCCGGGACAGGCCAAGAGACCCAGTACTTC.

The V call is TRBV7-2, the J call TRBJ1-2, with 11 bases matching TRBD1. The CDR3 sequence is 17 residues long. Per the germline V gene, CDR1 is SGHTA and CDR2 is FQGNSA. The V and J ends lost 5 bases and 0 bases, in that order; junction bases with no gene match: 8. CDR3 DNA: TGTGCCAGCAGCACCTGGGACAGGGGGACCCCTAACTATGGCTACACCTTC. Protein sequence: CASSTWDRGTPNYGYTF.

The chain joins TRBV5-1 to TRBJ1-2; the D is unclear. Trimming left V 0 bases short and J 0 bases short, with 18 bases between. The germline V gene has CDR1 SGHRS and CDR2 YFSETQ. The CDR3 totals 18 residues. The CDR3 coding sequence is TGCGCCAGCAGCTTGGAATCTGGGCGCCCGGATTCTAACTATGGCTACACCTTC. Translated: CASSLESGRPDSNYGYTF.

The chain couples TRBV27 to TRBJ2-7, with 11 bases that match TRBD1. This CDR3 has 13 amino acids. Germline V gene lookup returns CDR1 MNHEY and CDR2 SMNVEV (reference sequence). The junction had 6 bases not matched to a gene; V was cut back by 8 bases and J by 6 bases. CDR3 DNA: TGTGCCAGCCGGGGGACAGGGGGGTTCGAGCAGTACTTC. It encodes CASRGTGGFEQYF.

The gene calls are TRBV11-3 and TRBJ2-3; TRBD1 might be the D (5 bases). This CDR3 has 13 amino acids. The germline gives CDR1 SGHNT, CDR2 YENEEA. V lost 3 bases, J lost 4 bases, and 8 bases lay in between. The CDR3 sequence is CASSFQGADTQYF. CDR3 coding DNA: TGTGCCAGCAGCTTTCAGGGTGCAGATACGCAGTATTTT. The full variable domain, with the rest looked up from reference TRBV11-3 and TRBJ2-3, is EAGVVQSPRYKIIEKKQPVAFWCNPISGHNTLYWYLQNLGQGPELLIRYENEEAVDDSQLPKDRFSAERLKGVDSTLKIQPAELGDSAVYLCASSFQGADTQYFGPGTRLTVL.

The genes are TRBV19 and TRBJ1-5, with 11 bases aligning to TRBD1. The length of the CDR3 is 14 residues. V trimming: 5 bases; J trimming: 7 bases; junction bases outside the gene matches: 4. In germline, CDR1 is LNHDA, CDR2 SQIVND (reference sequence). The CDR3 here is CASSPGTGGQPQHF. The DNA of the CDR3 is TGTGCCAGTAGTCCCGGGACAGGGGGACAGCCCCAGCATTTT.

J is TRBJ2-7 and V is TRBV9; TRBD2 matches at 13 bases. With 2 bases clipped from V and 6 bases from J, the junction kept 5 bases outside the gene matches. CDR3 length: 15 amino acids. Looked up from germline, CDR1 is SGDLS and CDR2 is YYNGEE. Here the CDR3 reads CASSVSGLAGSEQYF. The DNA of the CDR3 is TGTGCCAGCAGCGTCTCGGGACTAGCGGGAAGCGAGCAGTACTTC.

In DNA form, the CDR3 reads TGTGCCAGCAGTCCACCCCCAGGGCAGTTTGAAGCTTTCTTT. Encoded protein: CASSPPPGQFEAFF. This sequence joins TRBV28 and TRBJ1-1, with D possibly TRBD1 on 5 matching bases. This CDR3 contains 14 residues. CDR1 and CDR2 from the germline V gene are MDHEN and SYDVKM. The V end lost 5 bases, the J end lost 7 bases, and 17 bases lay between the germline ends.

Only one count was recorded for this clone. The CDR3, as DNA: TGTGCCAGCAGTTTACGGACAGGGCCCAGCTCTGGAAACACCATATATTTT. It is translated as CASSLRTGPSSGNTIYF. The rearrangement uses TRBV27 and TRBJ1-3; 8 bases are shared with TRBD1. Unmatched junction bases numbered 6, after V lost 2 bases and J lost 0 bases. The CDR3 length is 17 residues. Looked up from germline, CDR1 is MNHEY and CDR2 is SMNVEV (reference sequence).

This chain links TRBV7-9 with TRBJ2-1; TRBD1 matches 7 bases. The length of the CDR3 is 18 residues. The V gene's germline CDR1 is SEHNR and CDR2 FQNEAQ (reference sequence). J was trimmed by 7 bases and V by 5 bases; bases with no gene match: 20. The CDR3 DNA sequence: TGTGCCAGCAGCAAGGGCCCTCAGGGTCCAGGGGGTAGGAATGAGCAGTTCTTC. Encoded protein: CASSKGPQGPGGRNEQFF.

CDR3 coding DNA: TGTGCCAGCAGTTCCGAAGGGCGGGACGGTAATGAAAAACTGTTTTTT. It yields the protein CASSSEGRDGNEKLFF. The chain joins TRBV6-5 to TRBJ1-4, with D perhaps matching TRBD1 (5 bases). This CDR3 is built from 16 residues. Trimming took 4 bases from V and 4 from J, leaving 16 bases between them. The V gene's germline CDR1 is MNHEY and CDR2 SVGAGI.

J is TRBJ2-7 and V is TRBV6-2 or TRBV6-3, with D possibly being TRBD2 (6 bases). CDR3 length: 17 residues. V lost 0 bases and J lost 6, with 21 bases in between. The germline CDR1 and CDR2 sequences are MNHEY and SVGEGT. The CDR3 region is CASSYSIRGLGGSEQYF. The CDR3 DNA reads TGTGCCAGCAGTTACTCGATCCGGGGACTGGGGGGATCCGAGCAGTACTTC.

This clone was counted a single time. V usage is TRBV5-1 and J usage is TRBJ1-5; 8 nucleotides align to TRBD1. This CDR3 has 14 amino acids. Germline values: CDR1 SGHRS, CDR2 YFSETQ. V was pared by 3 bases and J by 6 bases, with 5 bases of the junction left unmatched. Here the CDR3 DNA reads TGCGCCAGCAGCTCCGGGACAGGAGGTCAGCCCCAGCATTTT. This gives the protein CASSSGTGGQPQHF.

This chain joins TRBV28 and TRBJ1-6; D is perhaps TRBD1 (6 bases). The CDR3 is made up of 16 amino acids. Per the germline V gene, CDR1 is MDHEN and CDR2 is SYDVKM. V lost 5 bases to trimming and J lost 8 bases, with 19 bases between them. The CDR3 loop reads CASSPRQAPRHSPLHF. The CDR3 DNA reads TGTGCCAGCAGTCCGAGACAGGCACCGAGACATTCACCCCTCCACTTT.

The CDR3, as DNA: TGTGCCAGCAGCGATACCCCGACAGGGAGTGAAAAACTGTTTTTT. Its translation is CASSDTPTGSEKLFF. The chain employs TRBV7-6 and TRBJ1-4; TRBD1 matches 7 bases. V was pared by 5 bases and J by 7 bases, with 10 bases of the junction left unmatched. There are 15 residues in the CDR3. Germline V CDR1 and CDR2: SGHVS, FNYEAQ.

This clone has a handful of counts. The chain recombines TRBV7-2 with TRBJ2-7, with D perhaps matching TRBD1 (6 bases). Germline V gene sequence: CDR1 SGHTA, CDR2 FQGNSA. The V end was cut by 1 base, the J end by 3 bases, with 16 bases between. This CDR3 is 16 amino acids long. Here the CDR3 reads CASSLVGAGGRYEQYF. The CDR3 DNA is TGTGCCAGCAGCTTAGTGGGGGCAGGAGGTCGCTACGAGCAGTACTTC.

This chain uses TRBV6-1 with TRBJ2-2, with D possibly being TRBD1 (5 bases). CDR3 length equals 15 residues. In germline, CDR1 is MNHNS, CDR2 SASEGT. Trimming stripped 2 bases from V and 4 bases from J, with 11 bases between. CDR3 coding DNA: TGTGCCAGCAGTGAATGGGGCGCGGTCACCGGGGAGCTGTTTTTT. It codes for CASSEWGAVTGELFF.

The chain joins TRBV10-1 to TRBJ1-5; the D is unclear. V shed 8 bases and J shed 3 bases, with 11 bases lying between them. The V gene's germline CDR1 is WNHNN and CDR2 SYGVQD (reference sequence). The CDR3 sequence is 13 residues long. The CDR3 loop is CASLGRNNQPQHF. The CDR3 coding sequence is TGCGCCAGCTTGGGCAGAAACAATCAGCCCCAGCATTTT.

In the case of this clone: This may arise from a read error, as a much more abundant clone is one base away. The same CDR3 arises from other DNA sequences in this sample as well. The chain joins TRBV27 to TRBJ2-7; D perhaps matches TRBD1 (6 bases). The germline CDR1 and CDR2 sequences are MNHEY and SMNVEV (reference sequence). CDR3 length: 14 amino acids. CDR3 protein: CASSLLDSPYEQYF. Written as DNA, the CDR3 is TGTGCCAGCAGTTTACTGGACAGTCCCTACGAGCAGTATTTC.